Below are 32 T cell receptor beta chains sequenced from a single sample in a study of cytomegalovirus exposure and HLA in healthy donors. Primers for the PCR totalled 60 Vbeta and 13 Jbeta. Sequencing was performed with immunoSEQ multiplex PCR; in TCRdb, only in-frame clones are kept and a portion is missing. Of roughly 120,000 clones listed, roughly four fifths are singletons. The sequencing sample was made of PBMCs. The origin of the receptors is a man aged 45 to 65 in good health and CMV-seronegative.

The chain employs TRBV18 and TRBJ2-1; D not resolved. Germline CDR1 KGHSH, CDR2 LQKENI. The length of the CDR3 is 12 residues. V gave up 8 bases and J gave up 6 bases, with 11 bases separating them. The DNA of the CDR3 is TGTGCCAGCCTTTCTACTCCCAATGAGCAGTTCTTC. It codes for CASLSTPNEQFF.

This clone occurred a few times. This chain links TRBV7-8 with TRBJ1-6; 10 bases are a match to TRBD1. Germline CDR1 and CDR2: SGHVS and FQNEAQ. The CDR3 is made up of 14 amino acids. Germline trimming cut 5 bases from V and 6 bases from J; bases unmatched to any gene: 1. The CDR3 coding sequence is TGTGCCAGCAGCCGGGACAGGGGTAATTCACCCCTCCACTTT. The encoded protein is CASSRDRGNSPLHF. The whole variable domain, remainder taken from reference TRBV7-8 and TRBJ1-6, is GAGVSQSPRYKVAKRGQDVALRCDPISGHVSLFWYQQALGQGPEFLTYFQNEAQLDKSGLPSDRFFAERPEGSVSTLKIQRTQQEDSAVYLCASSRDRGNSPLHFGNGTRLTVT.

The chain has TRBV19 and TRBJ2-7, with 11 bases lining up with TRBD1. Germline CDR1 LNHDA, CDR2 SQIVND (reference sequence). This CDR3 spans 14 amino acids. The trim removed 7 bases at V and 6 bases at J, leaving 8 bases unmatched. CDR3 sequence (DNA): TGTGCCAGTAAGACCCGGGACAGGGGGAGCGAGCAGTACTTC. This gives the protein CASKTRDRGSEQYF.

The gene calls are TRBV5-6 and TRBJ2-7; D perhaps matches TRBD1 (5 bases). Germline V lookup: CDR1 SGHDT, CDR2 YYEEEE. Trimming stripped 4 bases from V and 2 bases from J, with 16 bases between. This CDR3 has 15 residues. CDR3 residues: CASSRSGNRAYEQYV. The CDR3, as DNA: TGTGCCAGCAGCCGTTCAGGGAATAGGGCCTACGAGCAGTACGTC.

This clone was observed a few times. The genes are TRBV6-5 and TRBJ2-7, with 7 positions matching TRBD1. Germline V gene data show CDR1 as MNHEY and CDR2 as SVGAGI. V was pared by 6 bases and J by 3 bases, with 5 bases of the junction left unmatched. CDR3 length equals 13 residues. Here the CDR3 reads CASRRQGGYEQYF. CDR3 coding DNA: TGTGCCAGCAGAAGACAGGGTGGCTACGAGCAGTACTTC.

The chain couples TRBV19 to TRBJ1-2, with 9 bases lining up with TRBD1. J lost 2 bases, V lost 5 bases, and 9 bases had no gene match. The CDR3 loop spans 16 amino acids. The V gene's germline CDR1 is LNHDA and CDR2 SQIVND (reference sequence). CDR3 amino acids: CASSSEGGTGNYGYTF. The CDR3 DNA reads TGTGCCAGTAGTTCCGAAGGAGGGACAGGGAACTATGGCTACACCTTC.

CDR3 amino acids: CASSQDPAGLSYNEQFF. The CDR3 DNA follows: TGCGCCAGCAGCCAAGATCCAGCGGGGCTCTCCTACAATGAGCAGTTCTTC. The chain joins TRBV4-1 to TRBJ2-1, with 7 bases aligning to TRBD2. The length of the CDR3 is 17 residues. Unmatched junction bases numbered 5, after V lost 0 bases and J lost 0 bases. In germline, CDR1 is MGHRA, CDR2 YSYEKL.

The rearrangement joins TRBV4-2 to TRBJ1-5; D may be TRBD1 (5 bases). Trimming removed 3 bases from V and 1 base from J, with 16 bases in between. This CDR3 spans 17 amino acids. Germline loops: CDR1 LGHNA, CDR2 YNFKEQ. CDR3 region: CASSHLGTGDSNQPQHF. The CDR3 coding sequence is TGTGCCAGCAGCCACCTGGGTACAGGCGACAGCAATCAGCCCCAGCATTTT.

This rearrangement joins TRBV18 to TRBJ2-1, with D maybe TRBD2 (5 bases). This CDR3 contains 14 residues. Germline V lookup: CDR1 KGHSH, CDR2 LQKENI. Trimming removed 6 bases at V and 5 bases at J, with 14 bases between. CDR3 sequence reads: CASSPTGNDNEQFF. The CDR3 coding sequence is TGTGCCAGCTCGCCTACCGGGAATGACAATGAGCAGTTCTTC.

V gene TRBV30 combines with J gene TRBJ2-1; no clear D. CDR3 length equals 13 residues. The V gene lost 0 bases and the J gene lost 9 bases, with 12 bases spanning the gap. Looked up from germline, CDR1 is GTSNPN and CDR2 is SVGIG (reference sequence). The CDR3 DNA follows: TGTGCCTGGAGTGTCCACGCGATTCCTGAGCAGTTCTTC. Encoded protein: CAWSVHAIPEQFF.

This chain uses TRBV2 with TRBJ1-1; D possibly corresponds to TRBD1 (6 bases). This CDR3 region has 15 residues. Deletions cut 3 bases from V and 0 bases from J, with 11 bases between. Germline lookup yields CDR1 SNHLY and CDR2 FYNNEI. Here the CDR3 reads CASSEDSVMNTEAFF. The CDR3 bases are TGTGCCAGCAGTGAGGACAGTGTTATGAACACTGAAGCTTTCTTT.

This clone was recorded only once. The rearrangement joins TRBV5-1 to TRBJ2-1, with 8 bases lining up with TRBD2. Germline assignment: CDR1 SGHRS and CDR2 YFSETQ. The CDR3 contains 13 residues. Trimming took 4 bases from V and 8 from J; bases not matched to a gene: 5. The CDR3 region has the DNA TGCGCCAGCAGCACCGGGGGGGTCGATGAGCAGTTCTTC. This encodes CASSTGGVDEQFF.

This clone showed up just a few times. The chain carries TRBV7-9 and TRBJ2-3; no firm D call. The germline gives CDR1 SEHNR, CDR2 FQNEAQ (reference sequence). The CDR3 has 14 amino acids. Trimming took off 4 bases at V and 2 bases at J, with 10 bases between the two ends. CDR3 protein: CASSSIRHTDTQYF. The CDR3 nucleotides are TGTGCCAGCAGCTCGATCAGGCACACAGATACGCAGTATTTT.

The V gene is TRBV5-4, the J gene TRBJ1-1; D is uncertain. The CDR3 is 14 amino acids. The V gene's germline CDR1 is SGHNT and CDR2 YYREEE (reference sequence). The V end was cut by 4 bases, the J end by 0 bases, with 10 bases between. As DNA, the CDR3 is TGTGCCAGCAGCCCACACCGGGTGAACACTGAAGCTTTCTTT. It translates to CASSPHRVNTEAFF.

The chain combines TRBV30 with TRBJ1-4; TRBD1 agrees at 10 bases. The length of the CDR3 is 15 residues. Per the germline V gene, CDR1 is GTSNPN and CDR2 is SVGIG (reference sequence). V shed 6 bases, J shed 7 bases, and the junction held 11 bases outside the gene matches. Here the CDR3 DNA reads TGTGCCTGCAGCCGGGACAGGGGATTTGGTGAAAAACTGTTTTTT. As protein: CACSRDRGFGEKLFF.

The rearrangement links TRBV6-1 to TRBJ2-7, with 8 bases fitting TRBD1. The CDR3 loop spans 15 amino acids. Germline CDR1 is MNHNS and CDR2 is SASEGT. The V segment lost 7 bases and the J segment 2 bases; nucleotides outside the gene matches: 10. The CDR3 loop reads CASNFAGTGPYEQYF. The CDR3 DNA reads TGTGCCAGCAACTTCGCCGGGACAGGCCCCTACGAGCAGTACTTC.

Comment on this clone: This sample also contains other DNA sequences that code for the same CDR3. The chain employs TRBV6-4 and TRBJ1-1; perhaps TRBD1 as D (5 bases). The germline V and J ends were trimmed by 4 bases and 1 base, with 13 bases remaining between them. This CDR3 spans 15 amino acids. Per germline, CDR1 MRHNA and CDR2 SNTAGT. The CDR3 here is CASSVTGLGNTEAFF. The CDR3 DNA follows: TGTGCCAGCAGTGTCACAGGCCTAGGGAACACTGAAGCTTTCTTT.

The V call is TRBV12-5, the J call TRBJ1-1, with 9 bases identical to TRBD1. With V trimmed by 2 bases and J by 5 bases, 6 bases remained unmatched. The CDR3 is made up of 15 amino acids. Germline lookup yields CDR1 LGHNT and CDR2 FRNRAP. The DNA of the CDR3 is TGTGCTAGTGGTTTGTCACAGGGGGCCGCTACTGAAGCTTTCTTT. Protein product: CASGLSQGAATEAFF.

The chain employs TRBV5-1 and TRBJ2-7, with TRBD1 as a possible D gene (6 bases). CDR3 length: 12 amino acids. Germline V gene sequence: CDR1 SGHRS, CDR2 YFSETQ. Between the trimmed V and J ends, which lost 5 bases and 7 bases, there was a span of 13 bases. The CDR3 nucleotides read TGCGCCAGCAGTCCAGGGGTGGGGGAGCAGTACTTC. The encoded protein is CASSPGVGEQYF. Variable domain in full (rest from reference TRBV5-1 and TRBJ2-7): KAGVTQTPRYLIKTRGQQVTLSCSPISGHRSVSWYQQTPGQGLQFLFEYFSETQRNKGNFPGRFSGRQFSNSRSEMNVSTLELGDSALYLCASSPGVGEQYFGPGTRLTVT.

The gene calls are TRBV4-3 and TRBJ2-3, with D maybe TRBD2 (7 bases). Trimming shortened V by 1 base and J by 7 bases, and 18 bases separated the two germline ends. Germline CDR1 is LGHNA and CDR2 is YSLEER. The CDR3 has 16 residues. The CDR3 loop reads CASSQGVQGGGNTQYF. The CDR3 region has the DNA TGCGCCAGCAGCCAAGGGGTCCAAGGGGGGGGCAATACGCAGTATTTT.

The chain employs TRBV2 and TRBJ2-7; TRBD1 matches at 7 bases. The germline V gene encodes CDR1 SNHLY and CDR2 FYNNEI. With 7 bases clipped from V and 5 bases from J, the junction kept 14 bases outside the gene matches. This CDR3 is 15 amino acids long. The CDR3 is CASIPGDREFDEQYF. The CDR3 DNA reads as TGTGCCAGCATCCCCGGAGACAGGGAGTTCGACGAGCAGTACTTC.

This chain connects TRBV6-5 to TRBJ2-1; 9 bases map to TRBD1. There are 16 residues in the CDR3. From germline, CDR1 is MNHEY and CDR2 SVGAGI. V lost 4 bases, J lost 9 bases, and 13 bases stayed unmatched. This chain's CDR3 is CASSSRGGQGGSEQFF. The CDR3 DNA reads TGTGCCAGCAGTTCTCGCGGGGGACAGGGAGGTAGTGAGCAGTTCTTC.

This clone has a count of ten or more. The chain couples TRBV5-6 to TRBJ1-2; D remains unclear. Per the germline V gene, CDR1 is SGHDT and CDR2 is YYEEEE. This CDR3 has 14 amino acids. V lost 1 base, J lost 0 bases, and 7 bases lay in between. DNA for the CDR3: TGTGCCAGCAGCTTGAGCGGATCTAACTATGGCTACACCTTC. Amino acid sequence: CASSLSGSNYGYTF.

The chain uses TRBV4-1 and TRBJ1-4; possibly TRBD1 for D (6 bases). The CDR3 is 16 amino acids. The V end was cut by 0 bases, the J end by 8 bases, with 16 bases between. Germline CDR1 MGHRA, CDR2 YSYEKL. In DNA, the CDR3 is TGCGCCAGCAGCCAAGATCGGAACAGGGTGGGAGAAAAACTGTTTTTT. Protein: CASSQDRNRVGEKLFF.

The V gene is TRBV30, the J gene TRBJ2-2, with no clear D. The CDR3 is made up of 13 amino acids. Germline CDR1 GTSNPN, CDR2 SVGIG (reference sequence). Between the trimmed V and J ends, which lost 0 bases and 1 base, there was a span of 3 bases. The CDR3 loop is CAWSVRNTGELFF. As DNA, the CDR3 is TGTGCCTGGAGTGTTCGGAACACCGGGGAGCTGTTTTTT.

This clone turned up a few times. This CDR3 is also generated by other DNA sequences in the sample. This sequence joins TRBV9 and TRBJ1-1; D call uncertain. The CDR3 extends over 15 amino acids. V shed 0 bases and J shed 0 bases, with 9 bases lying between them. Germline CDR1 and CDR2: SGDLS and YYNGEE. The CDR3 here is CASSVGGGMNTEAFF. The CDR3 nucleotides are TGTGCCAGCAGCGTAGGTGGAGGGATGAACACTGAAGCTTTCTTT. The full variable domain, completed using reference TRBV9 and TRBJ1-1, is DSGVTQTPKHLITATGQRVTLRCSPRSGDLSVYWYQQSLDQGLQFLIQYYNGEERAKGNILERFSAQQFPDLHSELNLSSLELGDSALYFCASSVGGGMNTEAFFGQGTRLTVV.

The chain employs TRBV19 and TRBJ2-1, with 7 bases matching TRBD1. Germline CDR1 is LNHDA and CDR2 is SQIVND (reference sequence). V was clipped by 3 bases and J by 2 bases; unmatched bases: 4. The CDR3 sequence is 15 residues long. CDR3 sequence: CASSMTGLAYNEQFF. In nucleotides, the CDR3 is TGTGCCAGTAGTATGACAGGGCTCGCCTACAATGAGCAGTTCTTC. Together with reference TRBV19 and TRBJ2-1, the CDR3 gives the full variable domain: DGGITQSPKYLFRKEGQNVTLSCEQNLNHDAMYWYRQDPGQGLRLIYYSQIVNDFQKGDIAEGYSVSREKKESFPLTVTSAQKNPTAFYLCASSMTGLAYNEQFFGPGTRLTVL.

J is TRBJ2-7 and V is TRBV2, with D tentatively TRBD1 (5 bases). The germline V and J ends were trimmed by 6 bases and 6 bases, with 9 bases remaining between them. CDR1 and CDR2 (germline): SNHLY, FYNNEI. The CDR3 is 11 amino acids. In DNA form, the CDR3 reads TGTGCCAGCAGGGGTCAGGGCGAGCAGTACGTC. Its protein is CASRGQGEQYV.

The chain couples TRBV6-5 to TRBJ2-5; the D gene is possibly TRBD1 (6 bases). Trimming stripped 0 bases from V and 4 bases from J, with 9 bases between. The germline V gene encodes CDR1 MNHEY and CDR2 SVGAGI. CDR3 length equals 14 residues. This CDR3 reads CASSYSAGAETQYF. Written as DNA, the CDR3 is TGTGCCAGCAGTTACTCGGCAGGGGCAGAGACCCAGTACTTC.

This clone showed up just once. The rearrangement uses TRBV5-1 and TRBJ2-7; tentatively, D is TRBD2 (7 bases). TRBJ2-5 matches the DNA end more closely, so the J call is doubtful. The CDR3 is 15 residues long. The germline V gene has CDR1 SGHRS and CDR2 YFSETQ. The CDR3 nucleotides read TGCGCCAGCAGCTTGAATGGGGGGGGCGAGGAGACCCAGTACTTC. Residues: CASSLNGGGEETQYF.

The genes are TRBV4-2 and TRBJ2-5; 8 nucleotides agree with TRBD1. V lost 4 bases, J lost 5 bases, and 12 bases stayed unmatched. The length of the CDR3 is 16 residues. Germline CDR1 is LGHNA and CDR2 is YNFKEQ. The CDR3 DNA sequence: TGTGCCAGCAGCCTTCCGCTCGACAGGGGAGGCGAGACCCAGTACTTC. Translation gives CASSLPLDRGGETQYF.

The rearrangement links TRBV9 to TRBJ2-3; D may be TRBD2 (6 bases). The V end lost 0 bases, the J end lost 6 bases, and 14 bases lay between the germline ends. The CDR3 is made up of 15 amino acids. Germline-derived CDR1 and CDR2 are SGDLS and YYNGEE. This chain's CDR3 is CASSVVEGLRDTQYF. Written as DNA, the CDR3 is TGTGCCAGCAGCGTAGTTGAGGGACTGCGGGATACGCAGTATTTT.